The rows below give T cell receptor beta chains drawn from one sample of a study of CD8+ T cells in alopecia areata. Data came from immunoSEQ multiplex PCR; TCRdb stores just in-frame clones and leaves some out. The sample shows approximately 9,800 clones, 50% to 80% of them seen only once. Sequencing input: skin. The origin of the receptors is a human donor with alopecia areata. Each CDR3 is given with its conserved first and last residue. The D gene is left open where the match is weak. Clone size is given for some rows only: seen once, a few or many times, or a class if the clone is expanded.

CDR3 length: 15; V gene: TRBV6-5; J gene: TRBJ1-2; D gene: .; clone size: .; CDR3 DNA: TGTGCCAGCAGTTCCCAGGGACATCTAGTTACGGGCTACACCTTC; CDR3 protein: CASSSQGHLVTGYTF
CDR3 length: 15; V gene: TRBV19; J gene: TRBJ1-6; D gene: TRBD1; clone size: .; CDR3 DNA: TGTGCCAGTGGGACAGGGACGACCGAAAATTCACCCCTCCACTTT; CDR3 protein: CASGTGTTENSPLHF
CDR3 length: 15; V gene: TRBV19; J gene: TRBJ2-7; D gene: TRBD1; clone size: .; CDR3 DNA: TGTGCCAGTAGTATCGGGACAGGGAGCTCCTACGAGCAGTACTTC; CDR3 protein: CASSIGTGSSYEQYF
CDR3 length: 14; V gene: TRBV2; J gene: TRBJ2-2; D gene: TRBD1; clone size: .; CDR3 DNA: TGTGCCAGCAGTTGGACAGGTCACACCGGGGAGCTGTTTTTT; CDR3 protein: CASSWTGHTGELFF
CDR3 length: 14; V gene: TRBV7-9; J gene: TRBJ2-1; D gene: .; clone size: .; CDR3 DNA: TGTGCCAGCAGCTTAGTTGGCTCCTACAATGAGCAGTTCTTC; CDR3 protein: CASSLVGSYNEQFF
CDR3 length: 16; V gene: TRBV4-2; J gene: TRBJ2-1; D gene: TRBD2; clone size: few; CDR3 DNA: TGTGCCAGCAGCCAAGATCCGAGCGGGGGGAGTAATGAGCAGTTCTTC; CDR3 protein: CASSQDPSGGSNEQFF
CDR3 length: 15; V gene: TRBV19; J gene: TRBJ1-1; D gene: .; clone size: few; CDR3 DNA: TGTGCCAGTAACTCCCTGCGGGCCCCGAACACTGAAGCTTTCTTT; CDR3 protein: CASNSLRAPNTEAFF
CDR3 length: 15; V gene: TRBV2; J gene: TRBJ2-1; D gene: .; clone size: .; CDR3 DNA: TGTGCCAGCAAGGAACGGGAAGGAACCTACAATGAGCAGTTCTTC; CDR3 protein: CASKEREGTYNEQFF
CDR3 length: 15; V gene: TRBV27; J gene: TRBJ1-2; D gene: TRBD1; clone size: .; CDR3 DNA: TGTGCCAGCAGCTCCCTGGACAGGATTAACTATGGCTACACCTTC; CDR3 protein: CASSSLDRINYGYTF
CDR3 length: 14; V gene: TRBV10-2; J gene: TRBJ2-1; D gene: TRBD2; clone size: .; CDR3 DNA: TGCGCCAGCAGAATACTAGCGGGAAGGGATGAGCAGTTCTTC; CDR3 protein: CASRILAGRDEQFF
CDR3 length: 15; V gene: TRBV7-9; J gene: TRBJ1-1; D gene: .; clone size: once; CDR3 DNA: TGTGCCAGCAGCTGGCACAGCGGGTTGAACACTGAAGCTTTCTTT; CDR3 protein: CASSWHSGLNTEAFF
CDR3 length: 14; V gene: TRBV6-6; J gene: TRBJ2-3; D gene: TRBD2; clone size: .; CDR3 DNA: TGTGCCAGCAGTTTCCAGACTAGCTTAGATACGCAGTATTTT; CDR3 protein: CASSFQTSLDTQYF
CDR3 length: 14; V gene: TRBV28; J gene: TRBJ1-2; D gene: .; clone size: .; CDR3 DNA: TGTGCCAGCAGTTCCCTTGGCGTAGACTATGGCTACACCTTC; CDR3 protein: CASSSLGVDYGYTF
CDR3 length: 15; V gene: TRBV9; J gene: TRBJ1-1; D gene: .; clone size: .; CDR3 DNA: TGTGCCAGCAGCGTAGTGGAGCGCGGGAACACTGAAGCTTTCTTT; CDR3 protein: CASSVVERGNTEAFF
CDR3 length: 17; V gene: TRBV4-3; J gene: TRBJ1-2; D gene: .; clone size: .; CDR3 DNA: TGCGCCAGCAGCCCGGCCTTCTGGGCAGGGAAAAACTATGGCTACACCTTC; CDR3 protein: CASSPAFWAGKNYGYTF
CDR3 length: 17; V gene: TRBV7-2; J gene: TRBJ2-5; D gene: TRBD1; clone size: .; CDR3 DNA: TGTGCCAGCAGCCCAAGAATAGGTTCAGGGGGCGGCGAGACCCAGTACTTC; CDR3 protein: CASSPRIGSGGGETQYF
CDR3 length: 15; V gene: TRBV6-5; J gene: TRBJ1-3; D gene: .; clone size: few; CDR3 DNA: TGTGCCAGCAGTTACGGGACGGCCTCTGGAAACACCATATATTTT; CDR3 protein: CASSYGTASGNTIYF
CDR3 length: 15; V gene: TRBV19; J gene: TRBJ2-5; D gene: TRBD1; clone size: .; CDR3 DNA: TGTGCCAGTAGTTCCTACAGGGGAATCCAAGAGACCCAGTACTTC; CDR3 protein: CASSSYRGIQETQYF
CDR3 length: 13; V gene: TRBV5-4; J gene: TRBJ1-5; D gene: .; clone size: .; CDR3 DNA: TGTGCCAGCAGCTTGGCGGGCAATCAGCCCCAGCATTTT; CDR3 protein: CASSLAGNQPQHF
CDR3 length: 15; V gene: TRBV7-8; J gene: TRBJ2-2; D gene: TRBD1; clone size: .; CDR3 DNA: TGTGCCAGCAGCTTGGGACAGGGGTATACCGGGGAGCTGTTTTTT; CDR3 protein: CASSLGQGYTGELFF
CDR3 length: 15; V gene: TRBV9; J gene: TRBJ2-1; D gene: TRBD2; clone size: .; CDR3 DNA: TGTGCCAGCAGCGTAGGGACTAGCGCCTACAATGAGCAGTTCTTC; CDR3 protein: CASSVGTSAYNEQFF
CDR3 length: 14; V gene: TRBV7-2; J gene: TRBJ2-7; D gene: .; clone size: .; CDR3 DNA: TGTGCCAGCAGCTTAGGGGACGGCGCCTACGAGCAGTACTTC; CDR3 protein: CASSLGDGAYEQYF
CDR3 length: 12; V gene: TRBV19; J gene: TRBJ2-7; D gene: .; clone size: .; CDR3 DNA: TGTGCCAGTAGTGGCCCGGGCTACGAGCAGTACTTC; CDR3 protein: CASSGPGYEQYF
CDR3 length: 16; V gene: TRBV18; J gene: TRBJ2-3; D gene: .; clone size: .; CDR3 DNA: TGTGCCAGCTCACCTCGGGCAGTTAGTCAACAAGATACGCAGTATTTT; CDR3 protein: CASSPRAVSQQDTQYF